The source of this TCR beta chain is a study of T cells in Graves' hyperthyroidism and ophthalmopathy. The CDR3 extends over 14 amino acids. Deletions cut 1 base from V and 4 bases from J, with 10 bases between. Per the germline V gene, CDR1 is MGHRA and CDR2 is YSYEKL. The sample holds many counts of this clonotype. Template material for amplifying TCR beta CDR3 regions consisted of RNA transcripts. The TCR CDR3 first-round RT-PCR relied on the HTBI primer set. Each CDR3 protein gets one entry after TCRdb re-called the multiplex PCR reads with MiXCR. This sample has 450,000 to 600,000 distinct CDR3 sequences; 13% to 15% occur once, and the top ten carry about 14%.

The sample was blood. This clonotype originated in a woman in her thirties or forties with Graves' hyperthyroidism. The rearrangement links TRBV4-1 to TRBJ1-1; maybe TRBD1 (5 bases). The CDR3 DNA follows: TGCGCCAGCAGCCAAGGGAGGGGCGGCACTGAAGCTTTCTTT. It specifies CASSQGRGGTEAFF.